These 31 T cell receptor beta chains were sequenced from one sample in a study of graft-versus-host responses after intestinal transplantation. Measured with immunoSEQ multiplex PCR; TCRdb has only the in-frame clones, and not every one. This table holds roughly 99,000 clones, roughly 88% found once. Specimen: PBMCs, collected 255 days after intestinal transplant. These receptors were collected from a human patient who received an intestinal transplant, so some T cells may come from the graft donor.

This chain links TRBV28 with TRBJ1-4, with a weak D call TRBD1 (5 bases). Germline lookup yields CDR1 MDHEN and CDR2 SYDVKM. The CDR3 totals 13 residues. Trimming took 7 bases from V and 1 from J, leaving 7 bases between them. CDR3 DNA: TGTGCCAGCACGGGGGGAACTAATGAAAAACTGTTTTTT. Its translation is CASTGGTNEKLFF.

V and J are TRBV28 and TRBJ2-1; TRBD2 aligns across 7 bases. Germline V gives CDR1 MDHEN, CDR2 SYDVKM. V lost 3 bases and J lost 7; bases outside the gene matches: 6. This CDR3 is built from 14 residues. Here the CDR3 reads CASSLREHVNEQFF. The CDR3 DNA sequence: TGTGCCAGCAGTTTGCGGGAGCATGTAAATGAGCAGTTCTTC.

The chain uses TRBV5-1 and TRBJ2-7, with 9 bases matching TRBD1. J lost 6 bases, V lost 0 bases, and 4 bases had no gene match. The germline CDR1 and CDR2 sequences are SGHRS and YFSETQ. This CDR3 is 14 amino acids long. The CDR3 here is CASSLEGQGREQYV. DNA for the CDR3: TGCGCCAGCAGCTTGGAGGGACAGGGACGCGAGCAGTACGTC.

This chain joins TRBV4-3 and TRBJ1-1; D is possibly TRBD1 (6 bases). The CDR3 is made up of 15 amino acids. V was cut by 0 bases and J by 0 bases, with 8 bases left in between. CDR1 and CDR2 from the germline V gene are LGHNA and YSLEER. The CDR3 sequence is CASSQDGQMNTEAFF. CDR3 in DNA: TGCGCCAGCAGCCAAGACGGACAGATGAACACTGAAGCTTTCTTT.

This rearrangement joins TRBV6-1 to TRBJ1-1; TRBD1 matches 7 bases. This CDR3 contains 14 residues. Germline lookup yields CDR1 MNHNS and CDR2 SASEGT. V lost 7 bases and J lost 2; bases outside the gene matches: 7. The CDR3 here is CASTRGDGNTEAFF. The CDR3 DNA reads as TGTGCCAGCACCAGGGGGGACGGAAACACTGAAGCTTTCTTT.

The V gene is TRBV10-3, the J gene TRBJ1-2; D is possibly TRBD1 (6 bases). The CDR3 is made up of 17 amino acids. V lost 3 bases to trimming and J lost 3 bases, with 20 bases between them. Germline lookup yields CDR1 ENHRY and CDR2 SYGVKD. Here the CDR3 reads CAISDQQGREADYGYTF. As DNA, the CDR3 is TGTGCCATCAGTGATCAACAGGGTCGGGAGGCAGACTATGGCTACACCTTC.

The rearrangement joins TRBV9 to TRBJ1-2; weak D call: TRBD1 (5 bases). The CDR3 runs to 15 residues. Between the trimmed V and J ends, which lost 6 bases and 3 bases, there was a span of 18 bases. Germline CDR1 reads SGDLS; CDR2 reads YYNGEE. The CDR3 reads CASTGTESRDYGYTF. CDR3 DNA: TGTGCCAGCACAGGGACCGAATCGAGGGACTATGGCTACACCTTC.

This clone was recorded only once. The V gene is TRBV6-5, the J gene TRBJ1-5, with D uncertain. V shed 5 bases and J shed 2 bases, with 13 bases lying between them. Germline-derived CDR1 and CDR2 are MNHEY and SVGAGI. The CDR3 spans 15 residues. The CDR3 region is CASSAPSGGNQPQHF. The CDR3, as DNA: TGTGCCAGCAGTGCTCCGAGCGGGGGCAATCAGCCCCAGCATTTT.

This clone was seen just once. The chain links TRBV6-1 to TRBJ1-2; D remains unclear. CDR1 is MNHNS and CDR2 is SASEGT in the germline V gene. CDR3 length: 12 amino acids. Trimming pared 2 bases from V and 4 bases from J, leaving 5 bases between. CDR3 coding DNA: TGTGCCAGCAGTGAACTAGGCTATGGCTACACCTTC. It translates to CASSELGYGYTF.

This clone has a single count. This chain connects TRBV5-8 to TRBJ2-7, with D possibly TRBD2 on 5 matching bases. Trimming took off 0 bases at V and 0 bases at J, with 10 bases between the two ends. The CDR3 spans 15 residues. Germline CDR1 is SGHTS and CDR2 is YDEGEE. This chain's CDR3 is CASSLGGSSSYEQYF. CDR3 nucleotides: TGTGCCAGCAGCTTGGGAGGGTCGAGCTCCTACGAGCAGTACTTC.

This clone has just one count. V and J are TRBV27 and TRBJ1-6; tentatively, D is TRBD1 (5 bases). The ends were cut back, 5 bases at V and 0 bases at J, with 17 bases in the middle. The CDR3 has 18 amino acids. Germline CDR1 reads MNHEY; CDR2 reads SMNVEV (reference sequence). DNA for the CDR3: TGTGCCAGCAGTATCAGGGCCGACCCGAGCTCCTATAATTCACCCCTCCACTTT. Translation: CASSIRADPSSYNSPLHF.

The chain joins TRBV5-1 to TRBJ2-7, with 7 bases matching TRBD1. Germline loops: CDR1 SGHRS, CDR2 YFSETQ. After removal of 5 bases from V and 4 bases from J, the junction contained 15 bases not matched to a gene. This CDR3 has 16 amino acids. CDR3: CASSSPRGQLEYEQYF. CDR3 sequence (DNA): TGCGCCAGCAGTTCGCCACGGGGACAGTTAGAATACGAGCAGTACTTC.

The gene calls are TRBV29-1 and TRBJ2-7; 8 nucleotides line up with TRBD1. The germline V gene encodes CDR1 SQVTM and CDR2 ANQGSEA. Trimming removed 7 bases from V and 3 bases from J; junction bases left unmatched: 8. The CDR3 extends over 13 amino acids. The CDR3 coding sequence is TGCAGCGAAAACCGGGACAGGAACTACGAGCAGTACTTC. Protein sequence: CSENRDRNYEQYF.

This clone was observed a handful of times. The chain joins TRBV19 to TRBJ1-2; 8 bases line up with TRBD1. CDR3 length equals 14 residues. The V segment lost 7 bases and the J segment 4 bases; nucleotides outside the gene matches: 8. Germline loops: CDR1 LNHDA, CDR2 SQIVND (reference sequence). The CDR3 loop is CASTHDRGPYGYTF. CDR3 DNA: TGTGCCAGTACCCACGACAGGGGTCCCTATGGCTACACCTTC.

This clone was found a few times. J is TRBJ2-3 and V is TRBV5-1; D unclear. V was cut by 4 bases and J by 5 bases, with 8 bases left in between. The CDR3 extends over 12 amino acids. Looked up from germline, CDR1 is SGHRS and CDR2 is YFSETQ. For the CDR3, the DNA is TGCGCCAGCAGCCCCGACATAGATACGCAGTATTTT. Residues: CASSPDIDTQYF.

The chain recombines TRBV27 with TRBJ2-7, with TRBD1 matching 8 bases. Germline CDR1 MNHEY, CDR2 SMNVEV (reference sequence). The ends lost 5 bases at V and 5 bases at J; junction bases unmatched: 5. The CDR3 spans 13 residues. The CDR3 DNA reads TGTGCCAGCAGTATCCGGACAGGGAACGAGCAGTACTTC. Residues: CASSIRTGNEQYF.

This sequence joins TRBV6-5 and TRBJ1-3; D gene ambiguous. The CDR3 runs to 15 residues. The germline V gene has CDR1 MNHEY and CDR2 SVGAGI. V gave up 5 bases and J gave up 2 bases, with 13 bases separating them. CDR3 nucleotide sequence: TGTGCCAGCAGTGCGGACGTCCTAGCTGGAAACACCATATATTTT. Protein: CASSADVLAGNTIYF.

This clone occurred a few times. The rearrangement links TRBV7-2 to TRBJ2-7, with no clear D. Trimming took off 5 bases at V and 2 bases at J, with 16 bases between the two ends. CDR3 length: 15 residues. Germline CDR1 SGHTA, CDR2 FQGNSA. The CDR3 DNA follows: TGTGCCAGCAGCGCGACGGGCGGTGGGGCCTACGAGCAGTACTTC. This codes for CASSATGGGAYEQYF. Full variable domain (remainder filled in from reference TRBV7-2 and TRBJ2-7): GAGVSQSPSNKVTEKGKDVELRCDPISGHTALYWYRQSLGQGLEFLIYFQGNSAPDKSGLPSDRFSAERTGGSVSTLTIQRTQQEDSAVYLCASSATGGGAYEQYFGPGTRLTVT.

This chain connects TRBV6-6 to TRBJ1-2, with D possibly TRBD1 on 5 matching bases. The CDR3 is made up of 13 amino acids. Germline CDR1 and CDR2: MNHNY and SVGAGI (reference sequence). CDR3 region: CASTGGLGYGYTF. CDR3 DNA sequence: TGTGCTTCTACCGGGGGACTTGGCTATGGCTACACCTTC.

The CDR3 here is CASSYTTGRETQYF. For the CDR3, the DNA is TGTGCCAGCAGTTACACGACAGGGAGGGAGACCCAGTACTTC. The chain is built from TRBV6-5 and TRBJ2-5, with D tentatively TRBD1 (7 bases). CDR1 MNHEY and CDR2 SVGAGI come from the germline V gene. The CDR3 spans 14 residues. V was cut by 2 bases and J by 5 bases, with 12 bases left in between.

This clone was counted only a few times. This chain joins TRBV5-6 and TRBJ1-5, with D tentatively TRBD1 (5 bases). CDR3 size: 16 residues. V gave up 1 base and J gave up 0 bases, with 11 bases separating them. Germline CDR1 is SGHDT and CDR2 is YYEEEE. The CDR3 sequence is CASSLFAGTSNQPQHF. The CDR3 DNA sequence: TGTGCCAGCAGCTTGTTCGCCGGGACTAGCAATCAGCCCCAGCATTTT.

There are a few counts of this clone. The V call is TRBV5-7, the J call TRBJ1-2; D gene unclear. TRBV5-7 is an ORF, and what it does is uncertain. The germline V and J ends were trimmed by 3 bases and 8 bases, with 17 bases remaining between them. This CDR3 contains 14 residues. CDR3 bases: TGTGCCAGCAGCTCGGATGACCCCGTCTACGGCTACACCTTC. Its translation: CASSSDDPVYGYTF.

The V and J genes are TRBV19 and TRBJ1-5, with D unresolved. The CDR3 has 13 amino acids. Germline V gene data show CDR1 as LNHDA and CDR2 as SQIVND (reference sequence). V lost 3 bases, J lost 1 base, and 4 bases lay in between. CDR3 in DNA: TGTGCCAGTAGTATCCAGAGCAATCAGCCCCAGCATTTT. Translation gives CASSIQSNQPQHF.

The CDR3 sequence: CASRYRADQPQHF. The DNA of the CDR3 is TGTGCCAGCAGGTACAGGGCGGATCAGCCCCAGCATTTT. The chain employs TRBV6-5 and TRBJ1-5; D is perhaps TRBD1 (6 bases). The germline gives CDR1 MNHEY, CDR2 SVGAGI. V gave up 6 bases and J gave up 5 bases, with 11 bases separating them. This CDR3 contains 13 residues.

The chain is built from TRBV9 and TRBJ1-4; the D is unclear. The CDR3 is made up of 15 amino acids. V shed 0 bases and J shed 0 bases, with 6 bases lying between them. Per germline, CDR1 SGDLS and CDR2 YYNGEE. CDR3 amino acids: CASSVGGATNEKLFF. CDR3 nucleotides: TGTGCCAGCAGCGTAGGTGGTGCAACTAATGAAAAACTGTTTTTT. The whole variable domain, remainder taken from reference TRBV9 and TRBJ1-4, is DSGVTQTPKHLITATGQRVTLRCSPRSGDLSVYWYQQSLDQGLQFLIQYYNGEERAKGNILERFSAQQFPDLHSELNLSSLELGDSALYFCASSVGGATNEKLFFGSGTQLSVL.

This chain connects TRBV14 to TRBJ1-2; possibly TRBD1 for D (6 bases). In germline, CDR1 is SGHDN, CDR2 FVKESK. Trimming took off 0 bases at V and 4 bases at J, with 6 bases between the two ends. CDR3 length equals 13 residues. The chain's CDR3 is CASSQDRGYGYTF. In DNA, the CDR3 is TGTGCCAGCAGCCAAGACAGGGGCTATGGCTACACCTTC.

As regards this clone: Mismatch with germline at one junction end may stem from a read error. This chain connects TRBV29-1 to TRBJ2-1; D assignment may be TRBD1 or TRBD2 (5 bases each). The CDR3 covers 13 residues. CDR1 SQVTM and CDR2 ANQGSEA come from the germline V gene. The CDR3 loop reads CSAEGDPYNEQFF. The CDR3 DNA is TGCAGCGCTGAAGGGGACCCCTACAATGAGCAGTTCTTC.

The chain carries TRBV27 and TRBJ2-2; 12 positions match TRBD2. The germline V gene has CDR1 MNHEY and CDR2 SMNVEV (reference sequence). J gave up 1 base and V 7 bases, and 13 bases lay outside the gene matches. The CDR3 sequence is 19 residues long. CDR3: CASTGLTSGRRENTGELFF. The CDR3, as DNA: TGTGCCAGCACCGGTCTGACTAGCGGGAGACGGGAGAACACCGGGGAGCTGTTTTTT.

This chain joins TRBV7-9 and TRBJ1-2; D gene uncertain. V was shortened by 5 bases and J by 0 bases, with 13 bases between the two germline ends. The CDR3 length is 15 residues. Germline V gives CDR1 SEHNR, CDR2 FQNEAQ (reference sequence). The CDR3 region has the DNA TGTGCCAGCAGCCCGCCGGGATCAGCTAACTATGGCTACACCTTC. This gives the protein CASSPPGSANYGYTF.

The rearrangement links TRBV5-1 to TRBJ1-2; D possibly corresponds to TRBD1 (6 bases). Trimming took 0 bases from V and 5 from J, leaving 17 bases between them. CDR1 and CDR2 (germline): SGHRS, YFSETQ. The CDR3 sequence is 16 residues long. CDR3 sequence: CASSLEQGGGLYGYTF. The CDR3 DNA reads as TGCGCCAGCAGCTTGGAACAGGGTGGAGGGCTATATGGCTACACCTTC.

The CDR3 sequence is CASSYRDRVIYEQYF. The CDR3 bases are TGTGCCAGCAGTTACCGGGACAGGGTGATCTACGAGCAGTACTTC. The V gene is TRBV6-5, the J gene TRBJ2-7; 9 bases fit TRBD1. The CDR3 is 15 residues long. V shed 2 bases, J shed 3 bases, and the junction held 5 bases outside the gene matches. Per germline, CDR1 MNHEY and CDR2 SVGAGI.